The following is a TCR beta chain sequence with its context. Its antigen is undetermined. These data come from a study of cytomegalovirus exposure and HLA in healthy donors. The wider study: A previous analysis identified approximately 120 million unique TCR beta sequences derived from about 180 million T cells. Study outcomes and limitations: It was reported that TCR beta sequences correctly inferred the HLA-A and HLA-B alleles for most subjects. Later work showed greater clonal expansion in HLA-associated TCR beta chains than in equally common others.

CDR1 and CDR2 from the germline V gene are LNHNV and YYDKDF (reference sequence). The CDR3 has 17 residues. Unmatched junction bases numbered 6, after V lost 4 bases and J lost 2 bases. Amplification used 60 Vbeta primers and 13 Jbeta primers. Libraries were prepared by immunoSEQ multiplex PCR; TCRdb keeps only in-frame clonotypes and omits some of them. The table shows tens of thousands of clones, with approximately 77% occurring only once. V is TRBV15 and J is TRBJ2-2; 11 positions agree with TRBD2. The TCR was taken from a woman in her twenties or thirties in good health and CMV-seropositive. Sequencing input: PBMCs. The CDR3 is CATSTSGLAGNTGELFF. The CDR3, as DNA: TGTGCCACCAGCACCTCTGGACTAGCGGGTAACACCGGGGAGCTGTTTTTT.